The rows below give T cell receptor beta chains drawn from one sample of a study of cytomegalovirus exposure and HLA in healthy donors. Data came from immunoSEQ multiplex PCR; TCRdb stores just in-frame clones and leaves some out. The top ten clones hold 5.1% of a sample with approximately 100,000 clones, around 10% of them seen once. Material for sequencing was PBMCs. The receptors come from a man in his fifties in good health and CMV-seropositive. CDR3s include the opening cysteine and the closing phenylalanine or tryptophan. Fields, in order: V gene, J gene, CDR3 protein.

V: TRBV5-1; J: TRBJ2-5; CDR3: CASSLYRGGEQYF
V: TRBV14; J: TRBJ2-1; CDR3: CASSPLGRGNNEQFF
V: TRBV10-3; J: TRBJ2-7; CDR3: CAISLASDSYEQYF
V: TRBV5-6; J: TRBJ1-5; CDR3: CASSLAGGSGNQPQHF
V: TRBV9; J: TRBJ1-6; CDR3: CASAGDNSPLHF
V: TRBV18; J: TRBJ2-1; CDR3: CASSPQTAGRNEQFF
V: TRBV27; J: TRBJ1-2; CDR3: CASSLTETHGYTF
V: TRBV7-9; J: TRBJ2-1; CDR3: CASSILGAGVYNEQFF
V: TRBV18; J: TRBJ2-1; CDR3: CASSRRVASSYNEQFF
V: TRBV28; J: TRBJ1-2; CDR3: CASSHRDRSHGYTF
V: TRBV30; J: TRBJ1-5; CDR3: CAWNPGTGGAQPQHF
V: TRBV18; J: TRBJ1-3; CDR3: CASSPVGGLNSGNTIYF
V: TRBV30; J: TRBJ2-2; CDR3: CAWSVLSTGELFF
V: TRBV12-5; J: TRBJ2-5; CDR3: CASGLGEVFSGPQETQYF
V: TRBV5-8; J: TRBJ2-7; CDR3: CASSLQGPYEQYF
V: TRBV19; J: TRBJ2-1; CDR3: CASSALKAGGSYEQFF
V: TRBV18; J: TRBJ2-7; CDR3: CASSPLGDEQYF
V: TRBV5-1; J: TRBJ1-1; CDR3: CASSLGGAGGSTEAFF